The sequence of this T cell receptor (beta chain) was determined in a study of T cells in Graves' hyperthyroidism and ophthalmopathy. General study results and limits: The majority of expanded thyroid clonotypes above 0.001 also appeared in blood.

Patients having uncontrolled infection, another autoimmune disease, pregnancy or lactation were not included. Diagnostic assessment was based on clinical symptoms, serum thyroxine and TRAb, thyroid ultrasound and orbital computed tomography. In its sample, this clonotype was seen a few times. The antigen is unknown. Germline assignment: CDR1 SGHNT and CDR2 YYREEE (reference sequence). The CDR3 extends over 17 amino acids. V was pared by 0 bases and J by 10 bases, with 12 bases of the junction left unmatched. Researchers amplified the TCR beta CDR3 regions from RNA transcripts. Initially, a first-round RT-PCR of the TCR CDR3 employed the HTBI primer set. TCRdb recomputed calls from the multiplex PCR reads with MiXCR, one row per CDR3 protein. The repertoire holds 600,000 or so distinct CDR3 sequences, with 11% to 15% as singletons.

The source material was blood. The chain uses TRBV5-4 and TRBJ1-6; 8 nucleotides align to TRBD1. The clonotype comes from a woman aged 18-30 years with Graves' ophthalmopathy. The CDR3: CASSLAPWTGRESPLHF. CDR3 nucleotides: TGTGCCAGCAGCTTGGCCCCCTGGACAGGGAGGGAATCACCCCTCCACTTT.